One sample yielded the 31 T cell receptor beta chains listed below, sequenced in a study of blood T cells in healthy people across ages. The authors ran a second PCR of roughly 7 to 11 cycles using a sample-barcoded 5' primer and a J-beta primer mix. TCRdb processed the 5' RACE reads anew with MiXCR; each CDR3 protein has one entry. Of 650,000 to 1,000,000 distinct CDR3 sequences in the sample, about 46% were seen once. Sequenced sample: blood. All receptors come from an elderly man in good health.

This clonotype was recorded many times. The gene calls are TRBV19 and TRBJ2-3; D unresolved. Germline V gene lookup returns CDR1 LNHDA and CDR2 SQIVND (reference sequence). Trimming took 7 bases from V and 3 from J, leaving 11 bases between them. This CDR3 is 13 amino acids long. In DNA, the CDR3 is TGTGCCAGTACCAGCCGTCGGACAGATACGCAGTATTTT. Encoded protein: CASTSRRTDTQYF.

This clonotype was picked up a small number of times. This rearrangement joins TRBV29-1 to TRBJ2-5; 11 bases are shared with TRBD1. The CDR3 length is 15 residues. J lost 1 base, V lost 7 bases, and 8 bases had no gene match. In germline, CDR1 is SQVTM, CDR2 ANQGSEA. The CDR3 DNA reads TGCAGCGCCGGGGGACAGGGGGGTTCCCAAGAGACCCAGTACTTC. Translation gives CSAGGQGGSQETQYF.

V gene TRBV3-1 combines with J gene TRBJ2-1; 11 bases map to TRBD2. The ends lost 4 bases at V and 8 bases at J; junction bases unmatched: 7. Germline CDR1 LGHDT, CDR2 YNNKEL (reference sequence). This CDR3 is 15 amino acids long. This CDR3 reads CASSLRLAGRDEQFF. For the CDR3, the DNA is TGTGCCAGCAGCCTTAGACTAGCGGGGAGGGATGAGCAGTTCTTC.

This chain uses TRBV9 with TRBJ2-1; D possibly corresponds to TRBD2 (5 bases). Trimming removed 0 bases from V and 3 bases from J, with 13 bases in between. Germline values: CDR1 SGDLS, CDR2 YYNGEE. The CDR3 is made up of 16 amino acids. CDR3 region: CASSVGYGILYNEQFF. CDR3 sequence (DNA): TGTGCCAGCAGCGTAGGGTACGGGATTCTCTACAATGAGCAGTTCTTC. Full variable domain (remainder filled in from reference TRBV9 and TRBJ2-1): DSGVTQTPKHLITATGQRVTLRCSPRSGDLSVYWYQQSLDQGLQFLIQYYNGEERAKGNILERFSAQQFPDLHSELNLSSLELGDSALYFCASSVGYGILYNEQFFGPGTRLTVL.

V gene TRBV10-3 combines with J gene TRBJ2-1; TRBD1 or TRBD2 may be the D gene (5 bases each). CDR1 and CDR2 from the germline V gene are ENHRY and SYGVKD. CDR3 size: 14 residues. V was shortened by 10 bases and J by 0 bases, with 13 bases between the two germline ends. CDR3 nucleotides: TGTGCCACCGGGACGACCAGCTCCTACAATGAGCAGTTCTTC. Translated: CATGTTSSYNEQFF.

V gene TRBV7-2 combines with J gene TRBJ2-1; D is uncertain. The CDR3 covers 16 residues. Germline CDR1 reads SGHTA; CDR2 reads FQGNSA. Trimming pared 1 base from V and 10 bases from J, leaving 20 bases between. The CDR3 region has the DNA TGTGCCAGCAGCTTAGGTAGGGCAGGAGCCACGTACGAGCAGTTCTTC. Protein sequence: CASSLGRAGATYEQFF.

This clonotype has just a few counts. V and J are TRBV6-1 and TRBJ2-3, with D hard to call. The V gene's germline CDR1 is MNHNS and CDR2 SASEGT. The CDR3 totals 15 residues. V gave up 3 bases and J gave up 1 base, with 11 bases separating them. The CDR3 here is CASSDTGYGTDTQYF. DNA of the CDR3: TGTGCCAGCAGTGATACTGGCTATGGCACAGATACGCAGTATTTT.

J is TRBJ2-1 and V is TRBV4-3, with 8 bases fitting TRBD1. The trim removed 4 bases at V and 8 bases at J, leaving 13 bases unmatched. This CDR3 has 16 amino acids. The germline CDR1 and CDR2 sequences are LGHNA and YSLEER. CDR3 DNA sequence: TGCGCCAGCAGCCGGTCCCGGACCAGGGGGCTGGATGAGCAGTTCTTC. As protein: CASSRSRTRGLDEQFF.

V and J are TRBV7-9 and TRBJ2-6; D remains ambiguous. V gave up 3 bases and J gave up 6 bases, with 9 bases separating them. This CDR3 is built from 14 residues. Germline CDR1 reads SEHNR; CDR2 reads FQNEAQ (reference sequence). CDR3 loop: CASSFRLTANVLTF. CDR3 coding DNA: TGTGCCAGCAGCTTTAGGCTAACGGCCAACGTCCTGACTTTC.

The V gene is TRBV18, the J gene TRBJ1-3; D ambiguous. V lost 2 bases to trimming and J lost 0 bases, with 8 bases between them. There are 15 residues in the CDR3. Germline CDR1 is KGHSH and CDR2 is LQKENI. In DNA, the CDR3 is TGTGCCAGCTCACCAAACGGGGTCTCTGGAAACACCATATATTTT. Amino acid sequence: CASSPNGVSGNTIYF.

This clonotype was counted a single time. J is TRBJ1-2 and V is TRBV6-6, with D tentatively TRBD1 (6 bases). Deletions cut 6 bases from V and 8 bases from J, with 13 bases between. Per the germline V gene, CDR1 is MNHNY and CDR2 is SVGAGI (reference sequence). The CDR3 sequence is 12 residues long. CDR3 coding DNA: TGTGCCAGCAGAACCGGGACACGAGGCTACACCTTC. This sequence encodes CASRTGTRGYTF.

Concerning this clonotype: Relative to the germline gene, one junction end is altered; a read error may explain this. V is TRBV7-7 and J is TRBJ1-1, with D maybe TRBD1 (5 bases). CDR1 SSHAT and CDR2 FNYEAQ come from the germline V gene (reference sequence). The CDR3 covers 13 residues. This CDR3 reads CASSIGQNTEAFF. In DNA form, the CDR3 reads TGTGCTAGCAGCATCGGACAGAACACTGAAGCTTTCTTT.

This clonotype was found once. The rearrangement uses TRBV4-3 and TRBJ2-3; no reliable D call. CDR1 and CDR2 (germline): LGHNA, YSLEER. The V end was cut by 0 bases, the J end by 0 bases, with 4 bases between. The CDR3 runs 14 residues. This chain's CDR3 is CASSQELSTDTQYF. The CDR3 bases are TGCGCCAGCAGCCAAGAGTTAAGCACAGATACGCAGTATTTT.

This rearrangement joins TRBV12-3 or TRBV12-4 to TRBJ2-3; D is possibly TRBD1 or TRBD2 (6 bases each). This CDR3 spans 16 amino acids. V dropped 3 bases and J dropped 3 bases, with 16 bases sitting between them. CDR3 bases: TGTGCCAGCAGTTTGCCGGCAGGGGAGGTGACAGATACGCAGTATTTT. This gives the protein CASSLPAGEVTDTQYF.

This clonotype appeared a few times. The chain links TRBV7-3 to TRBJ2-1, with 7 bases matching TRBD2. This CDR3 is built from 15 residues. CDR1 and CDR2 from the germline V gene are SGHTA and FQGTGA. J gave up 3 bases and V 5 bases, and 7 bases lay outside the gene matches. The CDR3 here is CASSPGGKIYNEQFF. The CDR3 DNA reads TGTGCCAGCAGCCCGGGAGGAAAGATCTACAATGAGCAGTTCTTC. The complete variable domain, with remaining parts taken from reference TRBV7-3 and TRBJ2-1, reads GAGVSQTPSNKVTEKGKYVELRCDPISGHTALYWYRQSLGQGPEFLIYFQGTGAADDSGLPNDRFFAVRPEGSVSTLKIQRTERGDSAVYLCASSPGGKIYNEQFFGPGTRLTVL.

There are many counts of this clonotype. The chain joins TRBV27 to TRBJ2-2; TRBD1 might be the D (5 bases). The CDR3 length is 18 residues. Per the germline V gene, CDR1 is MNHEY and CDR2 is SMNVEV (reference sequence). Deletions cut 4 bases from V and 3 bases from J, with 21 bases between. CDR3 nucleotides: TGTGCCAGCAGTTCCTGGTCCTTAGGGGCTTATCACACCGGGGAGCTGTTTTTT. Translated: CASSSWSLGAYHTGELFF.

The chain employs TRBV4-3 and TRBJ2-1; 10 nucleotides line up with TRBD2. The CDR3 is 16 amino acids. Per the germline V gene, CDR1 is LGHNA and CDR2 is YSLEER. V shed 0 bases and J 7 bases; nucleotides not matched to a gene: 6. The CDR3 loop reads CASSQDQLAGNNEQFF. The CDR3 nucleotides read TGCGCCAGCAGCCAAGATCAACTAGCGGGGAATAATGAGCAGTTCTTC.

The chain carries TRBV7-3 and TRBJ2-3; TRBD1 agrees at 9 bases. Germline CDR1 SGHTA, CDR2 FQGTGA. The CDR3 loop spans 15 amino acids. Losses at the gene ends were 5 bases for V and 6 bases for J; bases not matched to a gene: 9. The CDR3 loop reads CASSRGTGRVDTQYF. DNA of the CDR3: TGTGCCAGCAGCCGTGGGACAGGGCGTGTGGATACGCAGTATTTT.

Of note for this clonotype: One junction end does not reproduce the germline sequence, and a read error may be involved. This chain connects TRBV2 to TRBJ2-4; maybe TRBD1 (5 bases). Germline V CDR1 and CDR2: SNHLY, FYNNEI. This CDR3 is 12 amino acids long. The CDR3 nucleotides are TGTACCAGCAGTGAAAGGGCAGGGTTGATGTACTTC. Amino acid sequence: CTSSERAGLMYF.

The CDR3 DNA reads as TGTGCCAGCAGCATACGGACTAGTCCCCACGAGCAGTACTTC. This codes for CASSIRTSPHEQYF. The chain combines TRBV3-1 with TRBJ2-7; 7 bases are shared with TRBD2. V shed 5 bases and J 5 bases; nucleotides not matched to a gene: 9. This CDR3 spans 14 amino acids. Germline CDR1 and CDR2: LGHDT and YNNKEL (reference sequence).

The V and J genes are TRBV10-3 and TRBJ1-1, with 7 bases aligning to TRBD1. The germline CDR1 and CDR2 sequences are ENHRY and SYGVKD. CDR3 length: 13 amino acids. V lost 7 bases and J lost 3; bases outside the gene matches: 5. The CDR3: CAITVDRDTEAFF. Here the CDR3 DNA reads TGTGCCATCACCGTTGACAGGGACACTGAAGCTTTCTTT.

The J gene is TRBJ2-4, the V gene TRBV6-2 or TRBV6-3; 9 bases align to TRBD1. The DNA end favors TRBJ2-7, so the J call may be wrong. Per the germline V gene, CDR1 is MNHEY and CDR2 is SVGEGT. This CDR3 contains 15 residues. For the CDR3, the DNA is TGTGCCAGCAGTTACCGTGAAAGACAGGGGGACGAGCAGTACTTC. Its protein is CASSYRERQGDEQYF.

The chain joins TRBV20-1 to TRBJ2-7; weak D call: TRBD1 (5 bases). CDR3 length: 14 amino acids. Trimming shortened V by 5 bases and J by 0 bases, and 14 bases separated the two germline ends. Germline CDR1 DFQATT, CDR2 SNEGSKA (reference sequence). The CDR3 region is CSAWVAGNSYEQYF. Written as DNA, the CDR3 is TGCAGTGCTTGGGTGGCAGGGAACTCCTACGAGCAGTACTTC.

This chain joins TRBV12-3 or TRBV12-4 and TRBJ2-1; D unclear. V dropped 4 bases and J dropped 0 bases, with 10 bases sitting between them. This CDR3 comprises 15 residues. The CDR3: CASSWGLDSYNEQFF. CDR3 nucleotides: TGTGCCAGCAGTTGGGGTCTAGACTCCTACAATGAGCAGTTCTTC.

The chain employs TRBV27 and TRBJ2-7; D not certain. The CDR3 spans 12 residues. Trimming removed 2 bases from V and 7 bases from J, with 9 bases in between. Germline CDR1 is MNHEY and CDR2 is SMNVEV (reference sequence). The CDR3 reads CASSLIGNEQYF. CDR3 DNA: TGTGCCAGCAGTTTAATTGGTAATGAGCAGTACTTC.

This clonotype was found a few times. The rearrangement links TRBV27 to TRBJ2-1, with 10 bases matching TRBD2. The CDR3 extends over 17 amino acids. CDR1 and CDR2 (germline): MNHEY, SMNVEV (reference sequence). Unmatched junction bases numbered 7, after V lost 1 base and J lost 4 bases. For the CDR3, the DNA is TGTGCCAGCAGTTTATTTGCTAGCGGGAGTTCTTACAATGAGCAGTTCTTC. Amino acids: CASSLFASGSSYNEQFF.

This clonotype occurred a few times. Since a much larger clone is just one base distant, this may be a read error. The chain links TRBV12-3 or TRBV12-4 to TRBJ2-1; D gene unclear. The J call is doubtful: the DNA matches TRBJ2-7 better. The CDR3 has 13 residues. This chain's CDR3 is CASFSPGYNEQYF. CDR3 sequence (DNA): TGTGCCAGCTTTTCCCCGGGCTACAATGAGCAGTACTTC.

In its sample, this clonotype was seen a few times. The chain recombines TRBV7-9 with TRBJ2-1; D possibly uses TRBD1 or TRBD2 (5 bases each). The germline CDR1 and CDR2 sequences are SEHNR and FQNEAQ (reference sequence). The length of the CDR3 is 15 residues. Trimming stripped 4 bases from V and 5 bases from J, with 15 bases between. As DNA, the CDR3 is TGTGCCAGCAGCTCGGGACCAAGTTACCACAATGAGCAGTTCTTC. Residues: CASSSGPSYHNEQFF.

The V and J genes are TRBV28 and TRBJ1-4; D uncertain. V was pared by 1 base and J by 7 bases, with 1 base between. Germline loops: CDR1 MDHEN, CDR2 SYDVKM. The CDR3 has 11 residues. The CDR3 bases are TGTGCCAGCAGTTTATCTGAAAAACTGTTTTTT. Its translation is CASSLSEKLFF.

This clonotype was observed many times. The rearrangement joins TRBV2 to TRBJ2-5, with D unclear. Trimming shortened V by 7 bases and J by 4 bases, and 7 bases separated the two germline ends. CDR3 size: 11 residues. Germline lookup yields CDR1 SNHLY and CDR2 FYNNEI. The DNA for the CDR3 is TGTGCCAGCAAACCGGGAGAGACCCAGTACTTC. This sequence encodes CASKPGETQYF.

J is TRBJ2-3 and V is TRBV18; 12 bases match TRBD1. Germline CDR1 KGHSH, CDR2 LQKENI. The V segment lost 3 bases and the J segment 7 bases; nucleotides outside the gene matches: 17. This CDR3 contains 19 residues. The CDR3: CASSPITPGQGAVVNTQYF. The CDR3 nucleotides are TGTGCCAGCTCACCTATAACTCCGGGACAGGGGGCAGTGGTGAATACGCAGTATTTT.